This TCR beta chain was sequenced during a study of CD8 T cells in Susac syndrome. General study results and limits: The study acknowledged a relatively small number of individuals in its TCR sequencing and HLA analysis.

With respect to this clonotype: Its target is unknown.

From germline, CDR1 is ENHRY and CDR2 SYGVKD. This CDR3 contains 17 residues. V was clipped by 7 bases and J by 4 bases; unmatched bases: 11. After extraction with the RNeasy kit, 0.5 to 1 ug of the RNA was reverse transcribed using random hexamers. From the immunoSEQ multiplex PCR reads, TCRdb called clonotypes with MiXCR, one entry per CDR3 protein. The sample comprises under 200,000 distinct CDR3 sequences, around 96% of which are singletons, and less than 0.2% rests with the top ten. This chain uses TRBV10-3 with TRBJ2-1, with TRBD2 matching 12 bases. The source of this sequence is a human donor with multiple sclerosis. Sequenced: CD8+ T cells from PBMCs. Here the CDR3 reads CAITLRLAGEVYNEQFF. CDR3 bases: TGTGCCATCACCCTGAGACTAGCGGGGGAGGTATACAATGAGCAGTTCTTC.